These 23 T cell receptor beta chains were all obtained from the same sample, sequenced in a study of OX40 agonist ivuxolimab in advanced cancers. Sequencing used immunoSEQ multiplex PCR; TCRdb keeps in-frame clones, though not all of them. The data hold about 82,000 clones, with roughly 92% observed a single time. The sample was CD4+ or CD8+ T cells sorted from blood, taken in a trial of the OX40 agonist ivuxolimab. The receptors were sampled from an adult with an advanced solid tumor such as melanoma, head and neck, liver or kidney cancer.

The rearrangement joins TRBV19 to TRBJ2-6, with D uncertain. The V end lost 7 bases, the J end lost 0 bases, and 22 bases lay between the germline ends. The CDR3 totals 19 residues. In germline, CDR1 is LNHDA, CDR2 SQIVND (reference sequence). The CDR3 here is CASTNGPLKALSGANVLTF. The DNA for the CDR3 is TGTGCCAGTACCAACGGACCGTTAAAGGCTCTCTCTGGGGCCAACGTCCTGACTTTC.

V is TRBV7-9 and J is TRBJ1-6; 10 bases are a match to TRBD1. In germline, CDR1 is SEHNR, CDR2 FQNEAQ (reference sequence). V shed 3 bases, J shed 3 bases, and the junction held 2 bases outside the gene matches. This CDR3 contains 16 residues. In DNA, the CDR3 is TGTGCCAGCAGCTTGGGACAGGGGAACTATAATTCACCCCTCCACTTT. The encoded protein is CASSLGQGNYNSPLHF.

This rearrangement joins TRBV6-1 to TRBJ2-2, with 7 bases that match TRBD1. Losses at the gene ends were 8 bases for V and 0 bases for J; bases not matched to a gene: 3. Germline-derived CDR1 and CDR2 are MNHNS and SASEGT. The CDR3 is 14 residues long. The CDR3 loop reads CASQGQTNTGELFF. CDR3 in DNA: TGTGCCAGCCAGGGACAGACGAACACCGGGGAGCTGTTTTTT.

This rearrangement joins TRBV27 to TRBJ2-7, with 7 bases identical to TRBD2. The CDR3 is 14 residues long. Germline V CDR1 and CDR2: MNHEY, SMNVEV (reference sequence). The V and J ends lost 3 bases and 4 bases, in that order; junction bases with no gene match: 6. CDR3 sequence: CASSFAGEGYEQYF. CDR3 DNA: TGTGCCAGCAGTTTTGCGGGGGAGGGTTACGAGCAGTACTTC.

The chain couples TRBV30 to TRBJ2-1, with D perhaps matching TRBD1 (6 bases). This CDR3 region has 13 residues. Between the trimmed V and J ends, which lost 1 base and 9 bases, there was a span of 13 bases. The germline V gene encodes CDR1 GTSNPN and CDR2 SVGIG (reference sequence). The CDR3 is CAWSAAGVGEQFF. For the CDR3, the DNA is TGTGCCTGGAGTGCCGCAGGGGTGGGTGAGCAGTTCTTC.

The chain couples TRBV6-1 to TRBJ1-2; tentative D call: TRBD1 (6 bases). Germline lookup yields CDR1 MNHNS and CDR2 SASEGT. The ends were cut back, 1 base at V and 5 bases at J, with 8 bases in the middle. This CDR3 contains 13 residues. CDR3 coding DNA: TGTGCCAGCAGTGAAGACAGGGATTATGGCTACACCTTC. It encodes CASSEDRDYGYTF.

This clone is a singleton in its sample. J is TRBJ1-3 and V is TRBV9; TRBD1 aligns across 8 bases. V lost 4 bases and J lost 4; bases outside the gene matches: 4. The CDR3 is 14 amino acids. Germline CDR1 is SGDLS and CDR2 is YYNGEE. Here the CDR3 DNA reads TGTGCCAGCAGCAACAGGGGGTCGGGAAACACCATATATTTT. Its protein is CASSNRGSGNTIYF.

The V and J genes are TRBV30 and TRBJ1-2; D ambiguous. Germline-derived CDR1 and CDR2 are GTSNPN and SVGIG (reference sequence). The V gene lost 0 bases and the J gene lost 6 bases, with 5 bases spanning the gap. This CDR3 is built from 11 residues. CDR3 sequence: CAWSVRNGYTF. In DNA form, the CDR3 reads TGTGCCTGGAGTGTAAGAAATGGCTACACCTTC.

V and J are TRBV9 and TRBJ1-2; 10 bases agree with TRBD1. This CDR3 has 15 residues. V was pared by 1 base and J by 8 bases, with 8 bases of the junction left unmatched. Per the germline V gene, CDR1 is SGDLS and CDR2 is YYNGEE. The CDR3 sequence: CASSVLGTGDSGYTF. The CDR3 coding sequence is TGTGCCAGCAGCGTACTCGGGACAGGGGACTCGGGCTACACCTTC. The complete variable domain, with remaining parts taken from reference TRBV9 and TRBJ1-2, reads DSGVTQTPKHLITATGQRVTLRCSPRSGDLSVYWYQQSLDQGLQFLIQYYNGEERAKGNILERFSAQQFPDLHSELNLSSLELGDSALYFCASSVLGTGDSGYTFGSGTRLTVV.

This clone was observed once. This rearrangement joins TRBV6-5 to TRBJ2-7, with D possibly TRBD1 on 5 matching bases. This CDR3 is built from 15 residues. Germline V gene lookup returns CDR1 MNHEY and CDR2 SVGAGI. Trimming left V 0 bases short and J 4 bases short, with 13 bases between. DNA for the CDR3: TGTGCCAGCAGTTACTCGGCAGGGCAGGTTTACGAGCAGTACTTC. Translating gives CASSYSAGQVYEQYF.

The sample holds one count of this clone. The V call is TRBV10-3, the J call TRBJ1-1; D is perhaps TRBD1 (5 bases). V was pared by 4 bases and J by 4 bases, with 10 bases between. The CDR3 is 13 amino acids. Germline values: CDR1 ENHRY, CDR2 SYGVKD. In nucleotides, the CDR3 is TGTGCCATCAGTGCCGGGGACGGCACTGAAGCTTTCTTT. This encodes CAISAGDGTEAFF.

The J gene is TRBJ1-4, the V gene TRBV2, with 7 bases that match TRBD1. This CDR3 region has 16 residues. Trimming took 5 bases from V and 8 from J; bases not matched to a gene: 14. Germline V gene data show CDR1 as SNHLY and CDR2 as FYNNEI. The DNA for the CDR3 is TGTGCCAGCAGTCCTACCCCAGACAGGGCCGCCGAAAAACTGTTTTTT. As protein: CASSPTPDRAAEKLFF.

This sequence joins TRBV19 and TRBJ1-4; D possibly corresponds to TRBD1 (5 bases). Trimming cost V 5 bases and J 8 bases, with 18 bases left between them. CDR1 and CDR2 from the germline V gene are LNHDA and SQIVND (reference sequence). The CDR3 has 15 amino acids. The CDR3 protein is CASSASGRDGEKLFF. In DNA, the CDR3 is TGTGCCAGTAGTGCTTCAGGGAGAGACGGGGAAAAACTGTTTTTT.

Only a few counts were recorded for this clone. The chain uses TRBV5-1 and TRBJ2-5; TRBD2 aligns across 9 bases. This CDR3 is built from 17 residues. V trimming: 0 bases; J trimming: 4 bases; junction bases outside the gene matches: 10. Germline loops: CDR1 SGHRS, CDR2 YFSETQ. The CDR3, as DNA: TGCGCCAGCAGCTTGGATTCCCCGGGACTAGCTCGAGAGACCCAGTACTTC. Residues: CASSLDSPGLARETQYF.

V usage is TRBV6-5 and J usage is TRBJ2-7, with 10 bases aligning to TRBD2. Losses at the gene ends were 0 bases for V and 7 bases for J; bases not matched to a gene: 6. The CDR3 totals 15 residues. CDR1 is MNHEY, CDR2 SVGAGI, per germline. The CDR3 sequence: CASSYSASGSSEQYF. The CDR3 coding sequence is TGTGCCAGCAGTTACTCGGCTAGCGGGAGTAGTGAGCAGTACTTC.

V gene TRBV7-9 combines with J gene TRBJ1-5; D is unclear. V was shortened by 2 bases and J by 6 bases, with 14 bases between the two germline ends. Germline values: CDR1 SEHNR, CDR2 FQNEAQ (reference sequence). The CDR3 extends over 15 amino acids. CDR3 nucleotide sequence: TGTGCCAGCAGCTTATGGGGAGGGCCTGGTCAGCCCCAGCATTTT. This gives the protein CASSLWGGPGQPQHF.

The genes are TRBV6-6 and TRBJ2-3; no definite D call. Germline CDR1 is MNHNY and CDR2 is SVGAGI (reference sequence). Trimming left V 2 bases short and J 2 bases short, with 2 bases between. This CDR3 contains 12 residues. This chain's CDR3 is CASSYTTDTQYF. CDR3 nucleotide sequence: TGTGCCAGCAGTTACACCACAGATACGCAGTATTTT.

The chain has TRBV9 and TRBJ2-6; D uncertain. Germline-derived CDR1 and CDR2 are SGDLS and YYNGEE. The CDR3 runs to 17 residues. Trimming took off 4 bases at V and 0 bases at J, with 14 bases between the two ends. DNA of the CDR3: TGTGCCAGCAGCCCAAGGACGGCGAGCTCTGGGGCCAACGTCCTGACTTTC. This gives the protein CASSPRTASSGANVLTF.

The chain uses TRBV21-1 and TRBJ1-5. TRBV21-1 is a documented pseudogene. CDR3 length equals 16 residues. The CDR3: CASTLPEGPGNQPQHF. The DNA of the CDR3 is TGTGCCAGCACCTTACCCGAGGGTCCCGGCAATCAGCCCCAGCATTTT.

The chain combines TRBV18 with TRBJ1-4; D uncertain. Germline V gene data show CDR1 as KGHSH and CDR2 as LQKENI. This CDR3 contains 16 residues. V was trimmed by 4 bases and J by 0 bases, leaving 12 bases between them. The CDR3 coding sequence is TGTGCCAGCTCACAAAACGTGAAAGCAACTAATGAAAAACTGTTTTTT. Amino acids: CASSQNVKATNEKLFF.

This chain connects TRBV19 to TRBJ2-5; 14 nucleotides match TRBD2. The CDR3 covers 17 residues. The V segment lost 5 bases and the J segment 3 bases; nucleotides outside the gene matches: 8. The V gene's germline CDR1 is LNHDA and CDR2 SQIVND (reference sequence). CDR3 sequence (DNA): TGTGCCAGTAGTGGGACTAGCGGGGGCACCGGGAAAGAGACCCAGTACTTC. It specifies CASSGTSGGTGKETQYF.

The chain joins TRBV11-2 to TRBJ2-7; the match to TRBD2 covers 11 bases. Trimming at V came to 4 bases and at J to 2 bases, leaving 10 bases not matched to a gene. The CDR3 contains 17 residues. The V gene's germline CDR1 is SGHAT and CDR2 FQNNGV. This CDR3 is CASSWGSSGGFTYEQYF. For the CDR3, the DNA is TGTGCCAGCAGCTGGGGTTCTAGCGGGGGGTTTACCTACGAGCAGTACTTC.

Of note for this clone: The sample holds other DNA sequences that translate to the same CDR3. The CDR3 here is CATSGQGYSGNTIYF. The CDR3 DNA sequence: TGTGCCACCAGCGGACAGGGGTACTCTGGAAACACCATATATTTT. The chain couples TRBV15 to TRBJ1-3, with 9 positions matching TRBD1. The CDR3 spans 15 residues. Trimming at V came to 5 bases and at J to 0 bases, leaving 2 bases not matched to a gene. Germline lookup yields CDR1 LNHNV and CDR2 YYDKDF (reference sequence).